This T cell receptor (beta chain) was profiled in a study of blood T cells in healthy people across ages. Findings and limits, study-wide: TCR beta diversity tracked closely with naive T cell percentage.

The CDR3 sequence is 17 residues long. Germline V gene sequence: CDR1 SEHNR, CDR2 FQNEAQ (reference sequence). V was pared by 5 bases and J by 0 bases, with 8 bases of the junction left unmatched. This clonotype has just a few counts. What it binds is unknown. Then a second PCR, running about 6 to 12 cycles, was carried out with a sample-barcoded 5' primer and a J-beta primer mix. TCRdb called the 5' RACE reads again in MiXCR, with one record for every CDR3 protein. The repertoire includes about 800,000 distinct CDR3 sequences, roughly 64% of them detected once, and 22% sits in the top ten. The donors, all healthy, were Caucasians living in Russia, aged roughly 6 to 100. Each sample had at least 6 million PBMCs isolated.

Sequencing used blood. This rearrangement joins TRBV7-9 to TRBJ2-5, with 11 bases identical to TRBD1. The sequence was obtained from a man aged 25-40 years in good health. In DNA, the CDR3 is TGTGCCAGCAGCCCCCGCCGGGACAGGGGGTACCAAGAGACCCAGTACTTC. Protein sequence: CASSPRRDRGYQETQYF.